This TCR beta chain was recovered during a study of cytomegalovirus exposure and HLA in healthy donors. Across the study: Among several hundred genotyped donors, approximately 80% fell in the Caucasian-associated ancestry cluster.

With regard to this clone: Its antigen remains unidentified.

General study findings and limits: 150 to 200 TCR beta chains were listed as cytomegalovirus-associated.

The CDR3 runs to 15 residues. Trimming took off 7 bases at V and 7 bases at J, with 17 bases between the two ends. Germline CDR1 and CDR2: MNHNY and SVGAGI (reference sequence). Primers: 60 Vbeta forward and 13 Jbeta reverse. Original processing notes: Roughly 10 million shared chains were among about 80 million unique TCR beta chains counted in a later analysis. Profiling relied on immunoSEQ multiplex PCR, and the TCRdb table lists in-frame clones only, not all of them. The DNA was the basis for D and trimming; V, J and clone size are from that table. This sample carries about 160,000 clones, with 2% to 2.5% going to the ten biggest clones.

The chain joins TRBV6-6 to TRBJ1-6; TRBD1 is a possible D gene (5 bases). This clonotype was sampled from a man younger than 40 in good health and CMV-seronegative. The sequenced material came from PBMCs. The CDR3 sequence: CASKGPGQGNSPLHF. The CDR3 bases are TGTGCCAGCAAAGGGCCCGGACAAGGGAATTCACCCCTCCACTTT.